Listed below are T cell receptor beta chains from one sample, sequenced in a study of T cells after yellow fever vaccination. TCRdb reanalysed the 5' RACE reads using MiXCR and keeps one entry per CDR3 protein. Of 250,000 to 400,000 distinct CDR3 sequences listed, approximately 4% are singletons. Sequenced material: PBMCs, taken 5 days after the yellow fever booster vaccination. These receptor sequences come from a man between 18 and 35 years old who received the YFV17D yellow fever vaccine. CDR3s include the opening cysteine and the closing phenylalanine or tryptophan. A D gene is named only where the DNA matches it firmly. Size tells how often a clone was seen (once, few, many) or the class of an expanded clone, and some rows leave it out.

CDR3nt,CDR3aa,v_gene,abundance,d_gene,j_gene
TGCAGCGCTGGGGGGACATCCGGGATGAACACTGAAGCTTTCTTT,CSAGGTSGMNTEAFF,TRBV29-1,many,.,TRBJ1-1
TGTGCCAGCAGCGGGGGGGCTAGCACAGATACGCAGTATTTT,CASSGGASTDTQYF,TRBV6-4,many,TRBD2,TRBJ2-3
TGTGCCAGCTCACGCTTTAGCGGGGGCCGCACAGATACGCAGTATTTT,CASSRFSGGRTDTQYF,TRBV18,.,TRBD2,TRBJ2-3
TGTGCCAGCACCCCTGGCGGCTTCCGTTATTCACCCCTCCACTTT,CASTPGGFRYSPLHF,TRBV7-2,.,.,TRBJ1-6
TGTGCCACCAGCAGAAGACAGGGGGACGAGCAGTACTTC,CATSRRQGDEQYF,TRBV15,few,TRBD1,TRBJ2-7
TGTGCCAGCGTGTGGGGTCAGGAGACCCAGTACTTC,CASVWGQETQYF,TRBV7-9,.,.,TRBJ2-5
TGTGCCACCAGTGATTCGGCGGGTGGGAATGAGCAGTTCTTC,CATSDSAGGNEQFF,TRBV24-1,few,.,TRBJ2-1
TGCGCCAGCAGCCTATTGACGGGGCCGAACACCGGGGAGCTGTTTTTT,CASSLLTGPNTGELFF,TRBV4-1,many,.,TRBJ2-2
TGTGCCAGTAGAGGGAAGGGGGAAGAGACCCAGTACTTC,CASRGKGEETQYF,TRBV7-9,.,.,TRBJ2-5
TGTGCCAGCAGTGGGCAGAATTATGGCTGGACCTTC,CASSGQNYGWTF,TRBV2,few,.,TRBJ1-2
TGCGCCAGCAGCTCGACAGGGGGCGCCGGTGGCTACACCTTC,CASSSTGGAGGYTF,TRBV5-1,few,TRBD1,TRBJ1-2
TGCAGTGCTAGACCGGTCCTAACCCCGAACACTGAAGCTTTCTTT,CSARPVLTPNTEAFF,TRBV20-1,few,.,TRBJ1-1
TGTGCTAGTTGGACCTCGGGGGGCACAGATACGCAGTATTTT,CASWTSGGTDTQYF,TRBV12-5,few,.,TRBJ2-3
TGTGCCAGCAGCAGTAGCGGGGGACCCTCCAATGAGCAGTTCTTC,CASSSSGGPSNEQFF,TRBV6-5,few,TRBD2,TRBJ2-1
TGTGCCAGCGCACTGGGGCAGGGTGACTATGGCTACACCTTC,CASALGQGDYGYTF,TRBV7-9,many,.,TRBJ1-2
TGTGCCAGCAGCCAAGCACGGGGGATCTCCTACAATGAGCAGTTCTTC,CASSQARGISYNEQFF,TRBV4-2,few,.,TRBJ2-1
TGCAGTGCTAGAGATACGAGGGACGAAAAACTGTTTTTT,CSARDTRDEKLFF,TRBV20-1,few,.,TRBJ1-4
TGTGCCAGCAGTTGGACAGGGGGGGATACGCAGTATTTT,CASSWTGGDTQYF,TRBV27,few,TRBD1,TRBJ2-3
TGTGCCAGCAGTTTCGGATACACAGATACGCAGTATTTT,CASSFGYTDTQYF,TRBV6-5,few,.,TRBJ2-3
TGCAGTGTCACCAGAAGCGGGACCTCCTACAATGAGCAGTTCTTC,CSVTRSGTSYNEQFF,TRBV20-1,many,TRBD2,TRBJ2-1
TGCGCCAGCAGCTTGAAGGCCGTCGGGCCGCCCCAGCATTTT,CASSLKAVGPPQHF,TRBV5-1,many,.,TRBJ1-5
TGTGCCAGCTGCCAAGCTGGCAGGGGGGGCACAGATACGCAGTATTTT,CASCQAGRGGTDTQYF,TRBV4-2,.,.,TRBJ2-3
TGTGCCAGCAGCTTAGATAATTTTTACGAGCAGTACTTC,CASSLDNFYEQYF,TRBV7-9,many,.,TRBJ2-7
TGCAGTGGTGGCAATCCAACCGGGGGCAATGAGCAGTTCTTC,CSGGNPTGGNEQFF,TRBV20-1,.,.,TRBJ2-1
TGTGCCAGCAGTGACTCTGCCGGGGGGGCCGGTACCGGGGAGCTGTTTTTT,CASSDSAGGAGTGELFF,TRBV6-4,.,TRBD2,TRBJ2-2
TGCAGTGCTAACGACAGGGGCTACAATGAGCAGTTCTTC,CSANDRGYNEQFF,TRBV20-1,many,TRBD1,TRBJ2-1
TGTGCCAGCAGCCACCCGGGACAGGCGATCAACCATGGCTACACCTTC,CASSHPGQAINHGYTF,TRBV6-5,.,TRBD1,TRBJ1-2
TGTGCCAGCCTGGGGGGCAGTGAAGCTTTCTTT,CASLGGSEAFF,TRBV19,many,.,TRBJ1-1
TGTGCCAGCAGTCCCGACAGGCTTAAACGCTACACCTTC,CASSPDRLKRYTF,TRBV2,.,.,TRBJ1-2
TGTGCCAGCAGCCCCACTAGTCAAGAGACCCAGTACTTC,CASSPTSQETQYF,TRBV5-4,many,.,TRBJ2-5
TGTGCCAGCAGCCACCTCGGGGGCACAGATACGCAGTATTTT,CASSHLGGTDTQYF,TRBV7-9,many,.,TRBJ2-3
TGTGCCAGCGGACTAGCGGGGGTCCTCGAGACCCAGTACTTC,CASGLAGVLETQYF,TRBV5-5,.,TRBD2,TRBJ2-5
TGTGCCAGCAGCTTGGCGCCCGACACTGAAGCTTTCTTT,CASSLAPDTEAFF,TRBV7-9,many,.,TRBJ1-1
TGTGCCAGCAGCCCCGACAGGAATCGCCCTAATGAAAAACTGTTTTTT,CASSPDRNRPNEKLFF,TRBV5-6,few,.,TRBJ1-4
TGTGCCAGCAGCGCCGTGACAGGGTTGCATGGCTACACCTTC,CASSAVTGLHGYTF,TRBV3-1,few,TRBD1,TRBJ1-2
TGCGCCAGCAGCTTGGGAGGACTAGCGGGGGAAGAAGAGACCCAGTACTTC,CASSLGGLAGEEETQYF,TRBV5-1,many,TRBD2,TRBJ2-5
TGTGCCATCGGTTCTCGGGGCTTAACTAATGAAAAACTGTTTTTT,CAIGSRGLTNEKLFF,TRBV7-8,.,.,TRBJ1-4